This section outlines one T cell receptor (beta chain) sequence together with its context. The antigen remains undetermined. This CDR3 region has 14 residues. Trimming at V came to 7 bases and at J to 4 bases, leaving 9 bases not matched to a gene. In germline, CDR1 is SQVTM, CDR2 ANQGSEA. The data were obtained in a study of OX40 agonist ivuxolimab in advanced cancers. Study background: At 0.01 to 10 mg/kg, ivuxolimab was administered intravenously to patients every 2 weeks.

Regarding the study as a whole: Low clonal expansion, among the lowest seen, marked partial responders at 0.1-3.0 mg/kg. Also showing low normalized T-cell clonal expansion were some of the nonresponders. The study found that CD8+ T cells averaged more expanded clones than CD4+.

TCRdb's table, derived via immunoSEQ multiplex PCR, lists solely in-frame clones and lacks some. The sample shows about 22,000 clones, over 60% of them seen only once. Sequenced here: CD4+ or CD8+ T cells sorted from blood, sampled in a trial of the OX40 agonist ivuxolimab. The chain carries TRBV29-1 and TRBJ2-2; 7 bases are shared with TRBD2. This TCR derives from an adult with an advanced solid tumor such as melanoma, head and neck, liver or kidney cancer. The CDR3 DNA is TGCAGCGCCCATCGGCCGGGGGGCACCGGGGAGCTGTTTTTT. This sequence encodes CSAHRPGGTGELFF.